This T cell receptor (beta chain) is from a study of shared clonotypes between healthy human individuals. Trimming removed 0 bases from V and 4 bases from J, with 9 bases in between. Germline V CDR1 and CDR2: MNHEY, SVGAGI. The CDR3 is 14 amino acids. Regarding the study as a whole: Relative to memory subsets, naive subsets generally showed larger estimated richness.

Naive-designated CD8 cells lacked CD45RO, were positively enriched for CCR7, and omitted terminally differentiated effector memory CD45RA+ cells. Using immunoSEQ multiplex PCR, the repertoire was profiled, and TCRdb retains in-frame clones only, with some absent. The table includes millions of clones, over 85% detected once. About this clone itself: Its antigen remains unknown. The sample has other DNA sequences that encode this CDR3 too.

Sequenced: naive CD8+ T cells sorted from blood. The chain combines TRBV6-5 with TRBJ1-1, with D possibly matching TRBD1 (5 bases). The sequence derives from a man aged 18 to 30 in good health. The CDR3 sequence: CASSYSEGLTEAFF. In DNA, the CDR3 is TGTGCCAGCAGTTACTCGGAGGGGCTCACTGAAGCTTTCTTT.